This T cell receptor (beta chain) emerged from a study of Graves' ophthalmopathy and Graves' hyperthyroidism. RNA served as the template for amplifying TCR beta CDR3 regions. Following a first-round RT-PCR that used HTBI primers, a second-round multiplex PCR was carried out. TCRdb used MiXCR to reprocess the multiplex PCR reads, holding one entry per CDR3 protein. The table shows 150,000 or so distinct CDR3 sequences, with 30% to 45% occurring only once. This clonotype has a count of ten or more. This sequence originates from a woman in her thirties or forties with Graves' ophthalmopathy. The specimen was peripheral blood.

CDR3 coding DNA: TGTGCCAGCAGTTACTCTTCAGGGAGGGATACGCAGTATTTT. Protein: CASSYSSGRDTQYF. V is TRBV6-5 and J is TRBJ2-3; D might be TRBD2 (6 bases). Trimming removed 0 bases at V and 6 bases at J, with 10 bases between. Looked up from germline, CDR1 is MNHEY and CDR2 is SVGAGI. The CDR3 loop spans 14 amino acids.